This paragraph covers one T cell receptor beta chain sequence. This clonotype has a handful of counts. Its specific antigen is unknown. There are no base qualities to consult, and no much larger clone falls within one base. These data come from a study of CD8+CD57+ T cells in acquired aplastic anemia (dated by TCRdb to between 2018 and 2020). At the level of the whole study: Extracted DNA from sorted CD4+ and CD8+ cells averaged 3.2 ug, ranging from about 0.2 to 30 ug. A CD8+CD57+ expansion meant a frequency higher than the mean frequency seen in healthy subjects.

The CDR3 covers 15 residues, taking in both the cysteine and the phenylalanine. Only the CDR3 DNA is retained, 45 bases long and in frame from the first base. Unmatched junction bases come to 5, with V trimmed by 1 base and J by 5 bases. CDR1 and CDR2, per the germline V gene (reference sequence), are DFQATT and SNEGSKA. Genomic DNA was used as template for profiling of TCR beta VDJ combinations and CDR3 sequences. An Illumina HiSeq 2000 was used for TCR repertoire sequencing. Processing in the source paper ran as follows. Repertoire assessment relied on Simpson's diversity index, CDR3 size and DJ length profiles, and TRBV/TRBJ rearrangement plots. Whichever DNA sequence was most abundant in the deep sequencing data was defined as the immunodominant clone. CDR3 amino acid sequences were screened for sharing across subjects and were compared with published repertoires and the VDJdb database. The public reads were reanalyzed by TCRdb: fastp trimming at Q25, MiXCR alignment, in-frame beta chains only. Rows are unified per CDR3 protein, each entry keeping the most common DNA and genes. The V and J calls follow TCRdb's processing rather than the paper's. The sample records approximately 300,000 distinct CDR3 sequences, 56% of which are singletons. Jointly, the top ten make up 1.3% of the sample.

Patients chosen for sequencing had shown expansion of CD8+CD57+ cells by flow cytometry. Severe acquired aplastic anemia was diagnosed in all patients according to International Study of Aplastic Anemia and Agranulocytosis and Camitta criteria. At the time blood was sampled, none of the patients had received any therapy. The study deep-sequenced TCR repertoires of sorted CD4+ and CD8+ blood T cells from severe aplastic anemia patients and healthy subjects. Patients were enrolled in the USA under clinicaltrials.gov protocols 00001620, 01623167, 00001397, 00071045, 00081523 and 00961064. Ficoll-Paque density gradient centrifugation was used to isolate peripheral blood mononuclear cells. Before DNA was extracted, CD4+ and CD8+ T cells were sorted using either FACS or magnetic beads. General conclusions and limits of the study: Although under 35 CD8+ CDR3 sequences were shared by patients and controls, these sequences appeared highly expressed in patients and within the immunodominant clones of patients. CD8+ Simpson's diversity did not differ significantly between patients and healthy controls (P=0.060).

In this chain, TRBV20-1 is recombined with TRBJ1-6, with TRBD1 identical over 7 junction bases. This sequence originates from a human donor with aplastic anemia. Sequencing was carried out using sorted CD4+, CD8+, or CD8+CD57+ T cells (not recorded which) from PBMCs. The DNA sequence follows: TGCAGTGCTAGAGCCACAGGGGAAAATAATTCACCCCTCCACTTT. It translates to CSARATGENNSPLHF.